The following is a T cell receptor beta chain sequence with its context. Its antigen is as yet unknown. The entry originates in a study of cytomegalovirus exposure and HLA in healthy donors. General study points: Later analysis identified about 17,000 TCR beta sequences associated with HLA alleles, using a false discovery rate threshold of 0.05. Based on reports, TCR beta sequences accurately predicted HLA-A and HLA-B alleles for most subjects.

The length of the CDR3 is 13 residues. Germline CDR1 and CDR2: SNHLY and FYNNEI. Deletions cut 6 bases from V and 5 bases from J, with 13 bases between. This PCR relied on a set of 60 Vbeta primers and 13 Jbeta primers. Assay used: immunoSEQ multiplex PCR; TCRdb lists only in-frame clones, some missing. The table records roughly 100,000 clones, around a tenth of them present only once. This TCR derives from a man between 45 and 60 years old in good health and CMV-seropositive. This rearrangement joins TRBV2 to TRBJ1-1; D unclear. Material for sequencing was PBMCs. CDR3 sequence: CASSYSTITEAFF. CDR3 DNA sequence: TGTGCCAGCAGCTATTCGACAATTACTGAAGCTTTCTTT.